The T cell receptor (beta chain) described here comes from a study of CD8+CD57+ T cells in acquired aplastic anemia. The template for TCR beta VDJ and CDR3 sequence profiling was genomic DNA. From the reads, TCRdb called clonotypes with MiXCR, one entry per CDR3 protein. The sample includes about 150,000 distinct CDR3 sequences, less than 60% of them seen just once. Ten or more counts support this clonotype. Its specificity is not known. Patients picked for sequencing had shown CD8+CD57+ cell expansion detected by flow cytometry. Severe acquired aplastic anemia was present in all patients. Study-level results: Overlapping CD8+ CDR3 repertoires of patients and controls contained around 31 shared sequences.

V was shortened by 4 bases and J by 0 bases, with 17 bases between the two germline ends. In germline, CDR1 is SGHDT, CDR2 YYEEEE. This CDR3 comprises 16 residues. The chain recombines TRBV5-6 with TRBJ2-7; D is perhaps TRBD1 or TRBD2 (5 bases each). This TCR was sampled from a human donor with aplastic anemia. Sequenced sample: sorted CD4+, CD8+, or CD8+CD57+ T cells (not recorded which) from PBMCs. The CDR3 sequence: CASSQQTGTYSYEQYF. The CDR3, as DNA: TGTGCCAGCAGCCAACAAACCGGGACCTACTCCTACGAGCAGTACTTC.